This TCR beta chain stems from a study of blood T cell repertoires in COVID-19. Per the study methods: The authors estimated nucleated cell counts from reference gene primer amplification. Clones were read by immunoSEQ multiplex PCR, and TCRdb kept only the in-frame ones, dropping some. V and J calls and clone size are those listed in that table; D and trimming were worked out from the DNA. The data hold around 42,000 clones, with about 86% observed a single time. The CDR3 extends over 16 amino acids. Per the germline V gene, CDR1 is SQVTM and CDR2 is ANQGSEA. V gave up 4 bases and J gave up 6 bases, with 24 bases separating them.

The TCR comes from a woman aged 60 to 75 with acute or convalescent COVID-19. The chain has TRBV29-1 and TRBJ1-1; D gene ambiguous. The specimen was peripheral blood. The CDR3 here is CSVAQHPFRRPPEAFF. CDR3 DNA sequence: TGCAGCGTTGCCCAACACCCTTTCAGGAGGCCCCCTGAAGCTTTCTTT.